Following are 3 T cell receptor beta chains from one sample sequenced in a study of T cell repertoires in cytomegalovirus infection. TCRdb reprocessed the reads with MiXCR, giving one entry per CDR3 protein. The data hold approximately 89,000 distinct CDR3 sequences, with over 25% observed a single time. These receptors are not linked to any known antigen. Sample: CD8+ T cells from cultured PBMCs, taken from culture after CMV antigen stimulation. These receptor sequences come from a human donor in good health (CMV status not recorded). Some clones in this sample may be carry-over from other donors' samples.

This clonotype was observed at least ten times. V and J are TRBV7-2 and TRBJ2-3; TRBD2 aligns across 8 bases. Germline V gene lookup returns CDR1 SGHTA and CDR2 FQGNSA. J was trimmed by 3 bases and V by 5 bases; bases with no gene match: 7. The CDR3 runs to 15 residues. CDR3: CASSPLAGYTDTQYF. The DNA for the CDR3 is TGTGCCAGCAGCCCTTTAGCGGGGTATACAGATACGCAGTATTTT.

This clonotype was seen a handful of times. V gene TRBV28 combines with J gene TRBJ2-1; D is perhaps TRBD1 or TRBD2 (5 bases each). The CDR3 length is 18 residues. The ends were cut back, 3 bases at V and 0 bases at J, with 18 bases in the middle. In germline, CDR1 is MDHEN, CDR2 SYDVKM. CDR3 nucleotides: TGTGCCAGCAGTTTCCGGATGGGGGAGCTATCCTCCTACAATGAGCAGTTCTTC. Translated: CASSFRMGELSSYNEQFF.

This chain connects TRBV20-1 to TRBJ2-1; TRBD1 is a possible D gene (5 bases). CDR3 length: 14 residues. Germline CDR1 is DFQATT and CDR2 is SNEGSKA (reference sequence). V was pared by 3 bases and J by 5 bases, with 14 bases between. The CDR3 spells CSARGLLGDNEQFF. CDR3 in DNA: TGCAGTGCTAGGGGGCTCCTAGGGGACAATGAGCAGTTCTTC.